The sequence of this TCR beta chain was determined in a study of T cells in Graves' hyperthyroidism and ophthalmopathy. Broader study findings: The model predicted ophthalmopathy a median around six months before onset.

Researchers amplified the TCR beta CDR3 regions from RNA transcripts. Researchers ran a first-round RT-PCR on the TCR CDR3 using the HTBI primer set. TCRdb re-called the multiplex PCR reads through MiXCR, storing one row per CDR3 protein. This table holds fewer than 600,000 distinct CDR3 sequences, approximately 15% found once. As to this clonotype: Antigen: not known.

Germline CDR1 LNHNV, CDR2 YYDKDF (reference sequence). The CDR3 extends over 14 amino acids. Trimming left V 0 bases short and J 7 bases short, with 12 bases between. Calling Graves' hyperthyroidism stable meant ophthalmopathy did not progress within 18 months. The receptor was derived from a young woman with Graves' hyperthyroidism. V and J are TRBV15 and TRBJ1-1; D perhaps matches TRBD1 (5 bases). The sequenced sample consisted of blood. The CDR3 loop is CATSRDRGIGEAFF. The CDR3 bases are TGTGCCACCAGCAGAGATCGGGGGATCGGTGAAGCTTTCTTT.